Presented here are 25 T cell receptor beta chains from one specimen sequenced in a study of spatial heterogeneity in lung cancer. Broader study findings: One measure, the expanded intratumoral alpha and beta TCR count, tracked tumor mutation counts.

The sample's time point: sample taken at primary tumor resection. For these TCRs, the target antigens are not known. TCRdb re-called the 5' RACE reads with MiXCR, one entry per CDR3 protein. The table records roughly 18,000 distinct CDR3 sequences, 5.5% to 6% of them present only once. Here the sequenced sample was lung tumor tissue, taken at surgery. The source is a female donor with early-stage non-small cell lung cancer.

This clonotype was observed many times. The chain combines TRBV6-5 with TRBJ2-7; the match to TRBD2 covers 7 bases. J gave up 2 bases and V 2 bases, and 0 bases lay outside the gene matches. Germline V gives CDR1 MNHEY, CDR2 SVGAGI. The CDR3 is 13 residues long. Here the CDR3 DNA reads TGTGCCAGCAGTTACGCGGGGGCCTACGAGCAGTACTTC. Its translation: CASSYAGAYEQYF.

This clonotype was recorded at least ten times. The chain carries TRBV20-1 and TRBJ2-1, with D perhaps given as TRBD1 or TRBD2 (5 bases each). Germline V gives CDR1 DFQATT, CDR2 SNEGSKA (reference sequence). Trimming took 5 bases from V and 5 from J, leaving 19 bases between them. This CDR3 contains 15 residues. CDR3 amino acids: CSAALGGGSDNEQFF. The CDR3 DNA follows: TGCAGTGCTGCACTTGGGGGTGGTAGTGACAATGAGCAGTTCTTC.

This clonotype appeared a few times. The chain employs TRBV5-1 and TRBJ2-3; no clear D gene. The V and J ends lost 7 bases and 6 bases respectively, with 18 bases between them. The germline V gene encodes CDR1 SGHRS and CDR2 YFSETQ. CDR3 length: 14 amino acids. The DNA for the CDR3 is TGCGCCAGCTCCCCCAGGTCCGGTGCGGATACGCAGTATTTT. Its protein product is CASSPRSGADTQYF. Filled out from reference TRBV5-1 and TRBJ2-3, the complete variable domain reads KAGVTQTPRYLIKTRGQQVTLSCSPISGHRSVSWYQQTPGQGLQFLFEYFSETQRNKGNFPGRFSGRQFSNSRSEMNVSTLELGDSALYLCASSPRSGADTQYFGPGTRLTVL.

This clonotype was picked up many times. This chain connects TRBV25-1 to TRBJ2-7; D unresolved. V was clipped by 6 bases and J by 3 bases, with 12 bases between them. CDR1 and CDR2 (germline): MGHDK, SYGVNS. The CDR3 sequence is 13 residues long. CDR3 coding DNA: TGTGCCAGCAGGGGTCCGATGGGCTACGAGCAGTACTTC. It codes for CASRGPMGYEQYF.

This clonotype was seen only a few times. The chain uses TRBV29-1 and TRBJ2-2, with D perhaps matching TRBD1 (6 bases). Per germline, CDR1 SQVTM and CDR2 ANQGSEA. CDR3 length: 14 amino acids. V dropped 4 bases and J dropped 1 base, with 10 bases sitting between them. CDR3 sequence: CSVGRTENTGELFF. CDR3 nucleotides: TGCAGCGTTGGCCGGACAGAGAACACCGGGGAGCTGTTTTTT.

At least ten counts were recorded for this clonotype. This rearrangement joins TRBV5-1 to TRBJ1-1; D unresolved. The CDR3 has 15 residues. The germline CDR1 and CDR2 sequences are SGHRS and YFSETQ. Deletions cut 0 bases from V and 2 bases from J, with 11 bases between. CDR3 loop: CASSLDTGFNTEAFF. CDR3 nucleotide sequence: TGCGCCAGCAGCTTGGACACTGGGTTTAACACTGAAGCTTTCTTT.

This clonotype was counted at least ten times. The chain uses TRBV12-3 or TRBV12-4 and TRBJ2-2; 7 nucleotides align to TRBD1. The CDR3 consists of 14 residues. J was trimmed by 4 bases and V by 6 bases; bases with no gene match: 5. The CDR3 region is CASRVGQITGELFF. The CDR3 nucleotides are TGTGCCAGCAGAGTGGGACAGATCACCGGGGAGCTGTTTTTT.

This clonotype was counted only a few times. The CDR3 is CASSHTEGTGVGEQYF. CDR3 DNA: TGTGCCAGCAGCCATACCGAAGGGACAGGGGTTGGCGAGCAGTACTTC. The chain uses TRBV7-8 and TRBJ2-7, with 10 bases fitting TRBD1. The germline gives CDR1 SGHVS, CDR2 FQNEAQ. V lost 5 bases and J lost 6; bases outside the gene matches: 13. The CDR3 covers 16 residues.

This chain joins TRBV5-1 and TRBJ2-5; 8 bases map to TRBD2. Germline-derived CDR1 and CDR2 are SGHRS and YFSETQ. This CDR3 region has 15 residues. Unmatched junction bases numbered 7, after V lost 4 bases and J lost 2 bases. CDR3 region: CASSVAGTRQETQYF. CDR3 bases: TGCGCCAGCAGCGTCGCCGGGACTAGACAAGAGACCCAGTACTTC.

The sample holds many counts of this clonotype. The rearrangement links TRBV10-1 to TRBJ2-1; D is ambiguous. Germline V gene lookup returns CDR1 WNHNN and CDR2 SYGVQD (reference sequence). CDR3 size: 13 residues. V gave up 6 bases and J gave up 10 bases, with 16 bases separating them. The CDR3 nucleotides are TGCGCCAGCAGGGCAGCTGGCCGGACGGAGCAGTTCTTC. Translating it yields CASRAAGRTEQFF.

The sample holds many counts of this clonotype. The chain is built from TRBV18 and TRBJ2-1; TRBD2 matches 7 bases. The CDR3 is 15 residues long. J was trimmed by 2 bases and V by 1 base; bases with no gene match: 2. Germline CDR1 KGHSH, CDR2 LQKENI. The CDR3 here is CASSPLAGAYNEQFF. The CDR3 DNA is TGTGCCAGCTCACCACTCGCGGGGGCCTACAATGAGCAGTTCTTC.

By share, this clonotype ranks as medium-sized (0.01 to 0.1%). The chain is built from TRBV7-9 and TRBJ1-5; no clear D. Trimming took 1 base from V and 7 from J, leaving 8 bases between them. The CDR3 spans 13 residues. The germline V gene has CDR1 SEHNR and CDR2 FQNEAQ (reference sequence). CDR3 amino acids: CASSLGVDQPQHF. Written as DNA, the CDR3 is TGTGCCAGCAGCTTAGGGGTAGACCAGCCCCAGCATTTT.

By proportion, this clonotype is medium-sized (0.01 to 0.1%). The chain uses TRBV29-1 and TRBJ1-2; D unclear. V was trimmed by 0 bases and J by 7 bases, leaving 15 bases between them. The CDR3 has 14 amino acids. Germline V lookup: CDR1 SQVTM, CDR2 ANQGSEA. The CDR3 bases are TGCAGCGTTGAAGACCCCATGGACGGCTTTGGCTACACCTTC. Its translation: CSVEDPMDGFGYTF.

This clonotype was picked up many times. V is TRBV15 and J is TRBJ2-5, with a tentative D call TRBD2 (5 bases). CDR1 is LNHNV and CDR2 is YYDKDF in the germline V gene (reference sequence). The CDR3 length is 15 residues. Trimming stripped 0 bases from V and 7 bases from J, with 15 bases between. In DNA, the CDR3 is TGTGCCACCAGCAGAGATAACTCTCGCCGGGGGACCCAGTACTTC. Its protein is CATSRDNSRRGTQYF.

In this sample, this clonotype turned up many times. This chain connects TRBV11-2 to TRBJ2-3, with 10 bases that match TRBD1. Germline values: CDR1 SGHAT, CDR2 FQNNGV. V lost 5 bases to trimming and J lost 3 bases; unmatched junction nucleotides: 8. The length of the CDR3 is 16 residues. CDR3 residues: CASSPRPDRGTDTQYF. The CDR3 DNA is TGTGCCAGCAGCCCTCGGCCGGACAGGGGGACAGATACGCAGTATTTT.

Ten or more counts support this clonotype. The chain uses TRBV28 and TRBJ2-7, with 8 positions matching TRBD1. The germline CDR1 and CDR2 sequences are MDHEN and SYDVKM. The CDR3 loop spans 13 amino acids. J was trimmed by 9 bases and V by 1 base; bases with no gene match: 5. In DNA form, the CDR3 reads TGTGCCAGCAGTTTATTGCAGGGGGCGGTGCAGTACTTC. Its protein product is CASSLLQGAVQYF. Full variable domain (missing parts from reference TRBV28 and TRBJ2-7): DVKVTQSSRYLVKRTGEKVFLECVQDMDHENMFWYRQDPGLGLRLIYFSYDVKMKEKGDIPEGYSVSREKKERFSLILESASTNQTSMYLCASSLLQGAVQYFGPGTRLTVT.

This clonotype was counted many times. The chain employs TRBV20-1 and TRBJ2-5; 10 bases map to TRBD2. CDR3 size: 14 residues. Losses at the gene ends were 2 bases for V and 5 bases for J; bases not matched to a gene: 5. CDR1 and CDR2 from the germline V gene are DFQATT and SNEGSKA (reference sequence). The CDR3 region is CSARLAGVDETQYF. CDR3 DNA: TGCAGTGCTAGACTAGCGGGAGTGGATGAGACCCAGTACTTC.

This clonotype was seen ten or more times. The chain carries TRBV12-3 or TRBV12-4 and TRBJ2-7, with 8 bases lining up with TRBD1. Trimming took 5 bases from V and 5 from J; bases not matched to a gene: 2. The CDR3 is 12 residues long. The DNA of the CDR3 is TGTGCCAGCAGTCCAGGGGGCAACGAGCAGTACTTC. Translating it yields CASSPGGNEQYF.

This clonotype has ten or more counts. The gene calls are TRBV29-1 and TRBJ1-5; D call uncertain. This CDR3 is built from 13 residues. The germline CDR1 and CDR2 sequences are SQVTM and ANQGSEA. V was shortened by 6 bases and J by 8 bases, with 17 bases between the two germline ends. This CDR3 reads CSVAGGYGEPQHF. In DNA, the CDR3 is TGCAGCGTGGCGGGAGGGTATGGAGAGCCCCAGCATTTT.

This clonotype was observed many times. The chain combines TRBV7-3 with TRBJ2-7; 14 nucleotides align to TRBD2. V lost 5 bases to trimming and J lost 4 bases; unmatched junction nucleotides: 4. The CDR3 is 15 amino acids. Germline V gives CDR1 SGHTA, CDR2 FQGTGA. For the CDR3, the DNA is TGTGCCAGCAGCACGGGACTAGCGGGAGATTACGAGCAGTACTTC. It translates to CASSTGLAGDYEQYF.

This clonotype was picked up one time. The chain joins TRBV15 to TRBJ2-7, with D possibly matching TRBD2 (6 bases). Trimming removed 4 bases at V and 2 bases at J, with 12 bases between. The CDR3 runs to 14 residues. CDR1 is LNHNV and CDR2 is YYDKDF in the germline V gene (reference sequence). CDR3 sequence reads: CATSTNPGAYEQYF. CDR3 nucleotides: TGTGCCACCAGCACCAATCCGGGGGCCTACGAGCAGTACTTC. The entire variable domain, with the rest obtained from reference TRBV15 and TRBJ2-7, is as follows: DAMVIQNPRYQVTQFGKPVTLSCSQTLNHNVMYWYQQKSSQAPKLLFHYYDKDFNNEADTPDNFQSRRPNTSFCFLDIRSPGLGDTAMYLCATSTNPGAYEQYFGPGTRLTVT.

This clonotype has a count of ten or more. CDR3 in DNA: TGTGCCAGCAGCTTCCTCTCCGGGAGGGCAGACGAGCAGTACTTC. Protein: CASSFLSGRADEQYF. V usage is TRBV7-9 and J usage is TRBJ2-7; 8 bases match TRBD2. V trimming: 3 bases; J trimming: 5 bases; junction bases outside the gene matches: 9. Germline assignment: CDR1 SEHNR and CDR2 FQNEAQ (reference sequence). This CDR3 contains 15 residues.

This clonotype was observed many times. The chain recombines TRBV20-1 with TRBJ1-1; possible D gene TRBD1, 6 bases. V lost 5 bases and J 7 bases, leaving 17 bases between the germline ends. Looked up from germline, CDR1 is DFQATT and CDR2 is SNEGSKA (reference sequence). The CDR3 length is 13 residues. CDR3 protein: CSASAGKQGEAFF. The CDR3, as DNA: TGCAGTGCTTCGGCAGGCAAACAGGGTGAAGCTTTCTTT.

Comment on this clonotype: Compared with germline, one end of the junction differs, possibly owing to a read error. This chain joins TRBV12-3 or TRBV12-4 and TRBJ2-7; D not certain. The CDR3 is 13 residues long. The DNA of the CDR3 is TGTGCGAGCAGTTTCAGCCGCTCCTACGAGCAGTACTTC. It yields the protein CASSFSRSYEQYF.

This clonotype came up many times. The chain carries TRBV20-1 and TRBJ2-7; TRBD1 matches 9 bases. Looked up from germline, CDR1 is DFQATT and CDR2 is SNEGSKA (reference sequence). The CDR3 sequence is 15 residues long. The junction had 8 bases not matched to a gene; V was cut back by 5 bases and J by 0 bases. CDR3 in amino acids: CSAGLTDRGSYEQYF. As DNA, the CDR3 is TGCAGTGCTGGACTGACGGACAGGGGCTCCTACGAGCAGTACTTC.